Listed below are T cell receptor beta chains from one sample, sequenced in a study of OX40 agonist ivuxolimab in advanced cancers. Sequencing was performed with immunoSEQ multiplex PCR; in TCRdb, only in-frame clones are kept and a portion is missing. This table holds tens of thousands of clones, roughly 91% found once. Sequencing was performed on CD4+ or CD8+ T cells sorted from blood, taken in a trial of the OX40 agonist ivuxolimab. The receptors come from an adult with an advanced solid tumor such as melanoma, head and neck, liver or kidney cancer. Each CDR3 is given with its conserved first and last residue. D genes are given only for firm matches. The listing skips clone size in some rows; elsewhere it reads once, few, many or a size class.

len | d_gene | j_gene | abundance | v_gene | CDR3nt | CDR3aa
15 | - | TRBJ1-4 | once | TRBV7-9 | TGTGCCAGCAGCCTCACGGGGATGATGGGGGAAAAACTGTTTTTT | CASSLTGMMGEKLFF
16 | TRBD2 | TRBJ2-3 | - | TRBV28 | TGTGCCAGTAGTCACCAAGCGGGAGGGCCCACAGATACGCAGTATTTT | CASSHQAGGPTDTQYF
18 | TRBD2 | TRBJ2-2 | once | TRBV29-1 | TGCAGCGTTGGGATGGGACTAGCGGGAGGTTCGAACACCGGGGAGCTGTTTTTT | CSVGMGLAGGSNTGELFF
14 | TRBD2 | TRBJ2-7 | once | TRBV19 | TGTGCCAGTATTAGCGGGAGGAGCTCCTACGAGCAGTACTTC | CASISGRSSYEQYF
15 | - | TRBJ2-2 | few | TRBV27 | TGTGCCAGCAGACTCGGGACACTGAACACCGGGGAGCTGTTTTTT | CASRLGTLNTGELFF
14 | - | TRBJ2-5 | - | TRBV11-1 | TGTGCCAGCAGCTATGTGGGGGGATCGGAGACCCAGTACTTC | CASSYVGGSETQYF
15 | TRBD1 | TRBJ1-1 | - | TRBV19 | TGTGCCAGTAGCCTATTCGGGACAGGGGTAACTGAAGCTTTCTTT | CASSLFGTGVTEAFF
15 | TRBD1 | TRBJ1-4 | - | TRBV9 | TGTGCCAGCAGCGCATTACAGGGGGTGGGTGAAAAACTGTTTTTT | CASSALQGVGEKLFF
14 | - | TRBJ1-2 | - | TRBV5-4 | TGTGCCAGCAGGAAAGGGCCGGAAGCGTATGGCTACACCTTC | CASRKGPEAYGYTF
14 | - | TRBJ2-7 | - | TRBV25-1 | TGTGCCAGCAGTGAAAGGGCGGAGGGGTACGAGCAGTACTTC | CASSERAEGYEQYF
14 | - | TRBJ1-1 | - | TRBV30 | TGTGCCTGGAGCCTAGGGGGACGGTACACTGAAGCTTTCTTT | CAWSLGGRYTEAFF
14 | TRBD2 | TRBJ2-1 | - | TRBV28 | TGTGCCAGCACCTCGGGAGGGCCTGTCCATGAGCAGTTCTTC | CASTSGGPVHEQFF
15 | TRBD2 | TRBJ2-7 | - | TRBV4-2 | TGTGCCAGCAGCCAGGGACTAGCGGGTTCCTACGAGCAGTACTTC | CASSQGLAGSYEQYF
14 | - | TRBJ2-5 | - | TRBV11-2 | TGTGCCAGCAGCCCCTCGGGCCCAGCCGAGACCCAGTACTTC | CASSPSGPAETQYF
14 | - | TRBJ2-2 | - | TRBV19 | TGTGCCAGTAGTATCTCTGGGTTGGCCGGGGAGCTGTTTTTT | CASSISGLAGELFF
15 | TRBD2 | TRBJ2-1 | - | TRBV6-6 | TGTGCCAGCAGAGAAATAGCGGGATCCTACAATGAGCAGTTCTTC | CASREIAGSYNEQFF
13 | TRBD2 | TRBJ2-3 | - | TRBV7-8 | TGTGCCAGCGGCCTCTCGCGGGGGGATACGCAGTATTTT | CASGLSRGDTQYF
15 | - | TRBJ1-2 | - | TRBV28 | TGTGCCAGCAGCTCTCCGGGGGCTCAAGATTATGGCTACACCTTC | CASSSPGAQDYGYTF
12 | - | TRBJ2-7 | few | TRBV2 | TGTGCCAGCAGTGAACGGGCTGCTGAAGGTCACTTC | CASSERAAEGHF
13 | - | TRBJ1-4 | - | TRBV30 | TGTGCCTGGAGTGTAATCAGTAATGAAAAACTGTTTTTT | CAWSVISNEKLFF
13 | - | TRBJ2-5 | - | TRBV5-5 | TGTGCCAGCAGCTTGAGCAGCCAAGAGACCCAGTACTTC | CASSLSSQETQYF
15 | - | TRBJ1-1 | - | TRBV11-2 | TGTGCCAGCAGTCTTACTCCCCGGAGTGGCACTGAAGCTTTCTTT | CASSLTPRSGTEAFF
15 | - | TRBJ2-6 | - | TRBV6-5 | TGTGCCAGCAGTTACAGTAACTCTGGGGCCAACGTCCTGACTTTC | CASSYSNSGANVLTF
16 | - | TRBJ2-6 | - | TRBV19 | TGTGCCAGTAGTGTTTTGGGGAGCTCTGGGGCCAACGTCCTGACTTTC | CASSVLGSSGANVLTF
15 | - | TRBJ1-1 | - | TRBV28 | TGTGCCAGCAGTTTATCCCGGGCAAGGTACACTGAAGCTTTCTTT | CASSLSRARYTEAFF
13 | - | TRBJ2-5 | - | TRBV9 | TGTGCCAGCAGCGCGACTAGTCAAGAGACCCAGTACTTC | CASSATSQETQYF
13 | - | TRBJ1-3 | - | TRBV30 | TGTGCCTGGAGTTTGACAAACCAAAACACCATATATTTT | CAWSLTNQNTIYF
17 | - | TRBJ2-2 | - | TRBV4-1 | TGCGCCAGCAGCAGAGGACCAGCGTGGGCGAACACCGGGGAGCTGTTTTTT | CASSRGPAWANTGELFF
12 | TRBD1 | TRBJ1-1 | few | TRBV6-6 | TGTGCCAGCACCGATACAGGGGTGAGGGCTTTCTTT | CASTDTGVRAFF
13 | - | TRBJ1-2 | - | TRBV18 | TGTGCCAGCTCACCGAATATTAACTATGGCTACACCTTC | CASSPNINYGYTF
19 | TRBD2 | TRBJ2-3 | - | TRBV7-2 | TGTGCCAGCAGCGGTGTAGGGACTAGCGGGAGGTTTCTAGCAGATACGCAGTATTTT | CASSGVGTSGRFLADTQYF
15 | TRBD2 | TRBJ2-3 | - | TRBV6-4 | TGTGCCAGCAGTGACACGGGAGGGATAGGTAGTACGCAGTATTTT | CASSDTGGIGSTQYF
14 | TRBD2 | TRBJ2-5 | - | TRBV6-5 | TGTGCCAGCAGCTCGCTAGCGGGAGAGGAGACCCAGTACTTC | CASSSLAGEETQYF
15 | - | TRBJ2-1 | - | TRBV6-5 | TGTGCCAGCAGTGCACCGGGACACCAATACAATGAGCAGTTCTTC | CASSAPGHQYNEQFF
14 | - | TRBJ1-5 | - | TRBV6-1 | TGTGCCAGCAGCCTTGGGGGAGGGTGGGAGCCCCAGCATTTT | CASSLGGGWEPQHF
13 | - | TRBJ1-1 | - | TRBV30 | TGTGCCTGGATATTCGCGGGGAACACTGAAGCTTTCTTT | CAWIFAGNTEAFF
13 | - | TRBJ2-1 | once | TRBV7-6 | TGTGCCAGCAGCTTAGATACCGGGACGGAGCAGTTCTTC | CASSLDTGTEQFF
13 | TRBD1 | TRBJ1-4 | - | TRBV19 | TGTGCCAGTAGTAGGGACAGGGGTGAAAAACTGTTTTTT | CASSRDRGEKLFF
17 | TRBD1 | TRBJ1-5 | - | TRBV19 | TGTGCCAGTAGTATTCCCCTCTGGGACAGGCGGGATCAGCCCCAGCATTTT | CASSIPLWDRRDQPQHF
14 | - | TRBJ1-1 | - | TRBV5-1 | TGCGCCAGCAGCTTTTCAGGAGAGGACACTGAAGCTTTCTTT | CASSFSGEDTEAFF